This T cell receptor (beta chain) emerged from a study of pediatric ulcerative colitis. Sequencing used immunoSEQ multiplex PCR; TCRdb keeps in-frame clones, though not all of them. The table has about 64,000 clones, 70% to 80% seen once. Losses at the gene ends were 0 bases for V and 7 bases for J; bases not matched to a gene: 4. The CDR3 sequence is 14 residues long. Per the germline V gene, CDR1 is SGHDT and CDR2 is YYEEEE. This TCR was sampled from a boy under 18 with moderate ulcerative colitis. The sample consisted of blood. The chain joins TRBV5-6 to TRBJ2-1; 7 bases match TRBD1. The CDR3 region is CASSLVDRVNEQFF. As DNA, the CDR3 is TGTGCCAGCAGCTTGGTCGACAGGGTGAATGAGCAGTTCTTC. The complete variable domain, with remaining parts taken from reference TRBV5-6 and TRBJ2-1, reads DAGVTQSPTHLIKTRGQQVTLRCSPKSGHDTVSWYQQALGQGPQFIFQYYEEEERQRGNFPDRFSGHQFPNYSSELNVNALLLGDSALYLCASSLVDRVNEQFFGPGTRLTVL.